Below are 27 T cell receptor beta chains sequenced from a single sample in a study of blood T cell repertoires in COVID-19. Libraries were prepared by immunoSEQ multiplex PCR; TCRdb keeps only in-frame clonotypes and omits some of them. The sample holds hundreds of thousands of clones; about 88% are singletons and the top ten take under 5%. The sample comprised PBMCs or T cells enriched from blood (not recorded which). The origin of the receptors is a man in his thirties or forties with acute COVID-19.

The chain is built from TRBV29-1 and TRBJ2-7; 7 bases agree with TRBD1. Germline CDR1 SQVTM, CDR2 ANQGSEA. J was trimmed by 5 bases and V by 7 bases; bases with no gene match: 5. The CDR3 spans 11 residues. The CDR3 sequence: CSASQGHEQYV. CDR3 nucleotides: TGCAGCGCATCACAGGGGCACGAGCAGTACGTC.

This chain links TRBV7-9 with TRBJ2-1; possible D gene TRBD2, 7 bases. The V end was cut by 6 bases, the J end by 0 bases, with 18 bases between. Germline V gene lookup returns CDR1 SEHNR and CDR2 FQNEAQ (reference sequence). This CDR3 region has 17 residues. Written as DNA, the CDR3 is TGTGCCAGCAGTCCTTGGGGGGGCGCGAGCTCCTACAATGAGCAGTTCTTC. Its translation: CASSPWGGASSYNEQFF.

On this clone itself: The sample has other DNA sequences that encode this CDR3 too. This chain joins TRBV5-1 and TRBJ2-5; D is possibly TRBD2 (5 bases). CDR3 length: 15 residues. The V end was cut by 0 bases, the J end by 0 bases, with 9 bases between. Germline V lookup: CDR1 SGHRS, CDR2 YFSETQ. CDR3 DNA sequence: TGCGCCAGCAGCTTGGGACCCGGGAACCAAGAGACCCAGTACTTC. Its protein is CASSLGPGNQETQYF.

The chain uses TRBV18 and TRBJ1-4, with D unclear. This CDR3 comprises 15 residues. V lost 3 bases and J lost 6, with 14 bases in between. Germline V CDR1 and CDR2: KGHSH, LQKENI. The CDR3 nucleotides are TGTGCCAGCTCACCTCTGACACTGTCCGATGAAAAACTGTTTTTT. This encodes CASSPLTLSDEKLFF.

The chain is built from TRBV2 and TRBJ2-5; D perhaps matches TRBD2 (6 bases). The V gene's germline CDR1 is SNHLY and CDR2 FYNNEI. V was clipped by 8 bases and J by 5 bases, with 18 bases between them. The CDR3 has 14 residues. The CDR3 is CASRDSPPGETQYF. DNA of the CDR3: TGTGCCAGCCGGGACTCCCCACCGGGGGAGACCCAGTACTTC.

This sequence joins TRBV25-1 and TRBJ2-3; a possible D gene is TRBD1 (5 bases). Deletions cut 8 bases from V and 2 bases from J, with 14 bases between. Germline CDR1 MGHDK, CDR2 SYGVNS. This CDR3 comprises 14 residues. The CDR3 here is CASAGPIHTDTQYF. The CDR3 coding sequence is TGTGCCAGCGCAGGGCCAATACACACAGATACGCAGTATTTT.

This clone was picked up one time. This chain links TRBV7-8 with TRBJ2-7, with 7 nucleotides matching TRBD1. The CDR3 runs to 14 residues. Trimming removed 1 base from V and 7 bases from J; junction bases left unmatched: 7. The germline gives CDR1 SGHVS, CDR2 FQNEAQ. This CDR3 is CASSLGDRFGEQYV. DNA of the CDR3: TGTGCCAGCAGCTTAGGGGACAGATTTGGAGAGCAGTACGTC.

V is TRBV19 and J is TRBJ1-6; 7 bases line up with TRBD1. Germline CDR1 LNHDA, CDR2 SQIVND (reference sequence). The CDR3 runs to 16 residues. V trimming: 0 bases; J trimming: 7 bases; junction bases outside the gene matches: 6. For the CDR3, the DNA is TGTGCCAGTAGTATAGATCCCGCAGGGGGGAATTCACCCCTCCACTTT. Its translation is CASSIDPAGGNSPLHF.

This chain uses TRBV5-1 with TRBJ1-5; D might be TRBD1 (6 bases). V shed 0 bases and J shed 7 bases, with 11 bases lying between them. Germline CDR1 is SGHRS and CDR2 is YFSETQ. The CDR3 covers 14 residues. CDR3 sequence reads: CASSLVGGEQPQHF. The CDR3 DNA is TGCGCCAGCAGCTTGGTAGGGGGTGAACAGCCCCAGCATTTT.

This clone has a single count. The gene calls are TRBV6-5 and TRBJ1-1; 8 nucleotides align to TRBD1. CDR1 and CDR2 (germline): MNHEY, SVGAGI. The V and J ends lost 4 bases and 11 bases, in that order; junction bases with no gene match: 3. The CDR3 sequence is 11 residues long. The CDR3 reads CASSWTGRAFF. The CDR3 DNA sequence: TGTGCCAGCAGTTGGACAGGGCGGGCTTTCTTT.

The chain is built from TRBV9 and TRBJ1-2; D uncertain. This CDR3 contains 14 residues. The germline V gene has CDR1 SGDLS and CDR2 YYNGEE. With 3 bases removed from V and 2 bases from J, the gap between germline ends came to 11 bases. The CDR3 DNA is TGTGCCAGCAGCGCGGACTTACCAAACTATGGCTACACCTTC. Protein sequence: CASSADLPNYGYTF.

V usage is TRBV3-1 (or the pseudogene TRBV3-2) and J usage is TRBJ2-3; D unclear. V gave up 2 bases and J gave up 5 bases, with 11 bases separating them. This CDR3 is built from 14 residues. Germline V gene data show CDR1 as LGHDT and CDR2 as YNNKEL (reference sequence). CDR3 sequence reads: CASSQSRVIDTQYF. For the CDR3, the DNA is TGTGCCAGCAGCCAATCAAGAGTAATAGATACGCAGTATTTT.

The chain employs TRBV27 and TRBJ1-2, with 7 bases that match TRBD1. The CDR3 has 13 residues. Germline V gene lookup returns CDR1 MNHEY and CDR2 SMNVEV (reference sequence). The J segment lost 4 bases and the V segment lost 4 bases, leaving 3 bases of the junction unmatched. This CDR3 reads CASSSTGLYGYTF. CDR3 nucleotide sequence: TGTGCCAGCAGTTCGACAGGGCTCTATGGCTACACCTTC.

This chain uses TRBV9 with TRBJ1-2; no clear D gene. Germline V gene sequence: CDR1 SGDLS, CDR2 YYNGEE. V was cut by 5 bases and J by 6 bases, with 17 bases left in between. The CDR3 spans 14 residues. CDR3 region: CASRGLVGEDGYTF. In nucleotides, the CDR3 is TGTGCCAGCAGAGGATTAGTTGGGGAGGATGGCTACACCTTC.

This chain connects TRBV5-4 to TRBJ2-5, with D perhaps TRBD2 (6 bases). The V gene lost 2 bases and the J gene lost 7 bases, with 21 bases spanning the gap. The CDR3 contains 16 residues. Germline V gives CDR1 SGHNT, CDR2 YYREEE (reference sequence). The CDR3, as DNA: TGTGCCAGCAGCTTCCGGGGACTCAGTAGATTAGTGACCCAGTACTTC. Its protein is CASSFRGLSRLVTQYF.

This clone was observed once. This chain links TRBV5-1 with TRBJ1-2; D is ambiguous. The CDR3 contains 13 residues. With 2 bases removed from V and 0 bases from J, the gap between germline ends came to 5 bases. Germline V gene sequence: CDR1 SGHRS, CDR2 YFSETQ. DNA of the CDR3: TGCGCCAGCAGCTTACAAGCTAACTATGGCTACACCTTC. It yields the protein CASSLQANYGYTF.

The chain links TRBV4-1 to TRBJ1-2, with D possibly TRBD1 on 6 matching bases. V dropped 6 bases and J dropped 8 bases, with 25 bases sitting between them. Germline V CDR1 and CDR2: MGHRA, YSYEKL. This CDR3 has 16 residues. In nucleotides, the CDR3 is TGCGCCAGCAGAATAATCGGGAGACGGGGGGCGGACGGCTACACCTTC. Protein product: CASRIIGRRGADGYTF.

This CDR3 reads CASSQANRGPDTQYF. The DNA of the CDR3 is TGCGCCAGCAGCCAAGCGAACAGGGGGCCAGATACGCAGTATTTT. The J gene is TRBJ2-3, the V gene TRBV4-3, with 9 bases identical to TRBD1. Trimming cost V 1 base and J 4 bases; bases outside gene matches: 3. This CDR3 is 15 amino acids long. The germline V gene has CDR1 LGHNA and CDR2 YSLEER.

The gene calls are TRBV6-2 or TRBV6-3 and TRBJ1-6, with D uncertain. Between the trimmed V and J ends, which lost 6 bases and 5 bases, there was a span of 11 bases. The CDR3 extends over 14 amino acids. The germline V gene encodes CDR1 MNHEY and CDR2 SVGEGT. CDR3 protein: CASSLSRDNSPLHF. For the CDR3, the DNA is TGTGCCAGCAGCCTGTCGAGGGATAATTCACCCCTCCACTTT.

The CDR3 loop is CASSPLMDKGDTQYF. The CDR3, as DNA: TGTGCCAGCTCACCACTTATGGACAAAGGAGATACGCAGTATTTT. The gene calls are TRBV18 and TRBJ2-3; possibly TRBD1 for D (5 bases). Per germline, CDR1 KGHSH and CDR2 LQKENI. The CDR3 has 15 residues. V was shortened by 1 base and J by 5 bases, with 13 bases between the two germline ends. Full variable domain (remainder filled in from reference TRBV18 and TRBJ2-3): NAGVMQNPRHLVRRRGQEARLRCSPMKGHSHVYWYRQLPEEGLKFMVYLQKENIIDESGMPKERFSAEFPKEGPSILRIQQVVRGDSAAYFCASSPLMDKGDTQYFGPGTRLTVL.

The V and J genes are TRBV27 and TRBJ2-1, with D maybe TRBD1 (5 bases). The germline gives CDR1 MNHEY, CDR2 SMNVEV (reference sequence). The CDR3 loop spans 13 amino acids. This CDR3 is CPRGPKGYNEQFF. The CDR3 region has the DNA TGTCCTAGGGGTCCAAAAGGATACAATGAGCAGTTCTTC.

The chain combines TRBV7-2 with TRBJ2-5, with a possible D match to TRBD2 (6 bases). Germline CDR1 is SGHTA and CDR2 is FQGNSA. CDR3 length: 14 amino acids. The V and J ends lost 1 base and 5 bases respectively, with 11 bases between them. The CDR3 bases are TGTGCCAGCAGCTTAGAGGGAGGTTTGGAGACCCAGTACTTC. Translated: CASSLEGGLETQYF. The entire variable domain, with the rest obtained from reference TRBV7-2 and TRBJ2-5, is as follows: GAGVSQSPSNKVTEKGKDVELRCDPISGHTALYWYRQSLGQGLEFLIYFQGNSAPDKSGLPSDRFSAERTGGSVSTLTIQRTQQEDSAVYLCASSLEGGLETQYFGPGTRLLVL.

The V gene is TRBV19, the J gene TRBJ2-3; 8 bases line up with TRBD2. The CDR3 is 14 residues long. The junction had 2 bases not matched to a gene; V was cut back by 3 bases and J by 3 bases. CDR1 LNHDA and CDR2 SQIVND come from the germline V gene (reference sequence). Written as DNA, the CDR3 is TGTGCCAGTAGTATTGGACTAGCTACAGATACGCAGTATTTT. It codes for CASSIGLATDTQYF.

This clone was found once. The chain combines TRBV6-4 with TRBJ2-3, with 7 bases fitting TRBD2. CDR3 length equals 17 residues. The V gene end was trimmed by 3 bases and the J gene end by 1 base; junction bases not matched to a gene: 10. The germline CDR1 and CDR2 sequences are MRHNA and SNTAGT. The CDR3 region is CASSELPGGGGTDTQYF. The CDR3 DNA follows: TGTGCCAGCAGTGAATTACCGGGCGGGGGAGGCACAGATACGCAGTATTTT.

The CDR3 DNA follows: TGTGCCAGCAGTGGAGAGCTTGGTGAAAAACTGTTTTTT. This codes for CASSGELGEKLFF. The chain is built from TRBV25-1 and TRBJ1-4; D unclear. Germline CDR1 and CDR2: MGHDK and SYGVNS. The CDR3 is 13 residues long. V was shortened by 4 bases and J by 7 bases, with 10 bases between the two germline ends.

For the CDR3, the DNA is TGCGCCAGCAGCCAAGCCCTGGAGCAGCCCCAGCATTTT. Translated: CASSQALEQPQHF. V is TRBV4-1 and J is TRBJ1-5; no reliable D call. Germline CDR1 and CDR2: MGHRA and YSYEKL. V shed 1 base and J shed 7 bases, with 8 bases lying between them. CDR3 length: 13 amino acids.

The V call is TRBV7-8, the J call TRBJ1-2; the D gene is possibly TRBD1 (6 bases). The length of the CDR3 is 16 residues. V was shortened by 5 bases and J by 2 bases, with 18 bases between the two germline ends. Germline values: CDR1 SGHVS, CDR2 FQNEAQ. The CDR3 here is CASSTVGTDRNYGYTF. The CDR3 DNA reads TGTGCCAGCAGCACAGTGGGCACGGACAGAAACTATGGCTACACCTTC.